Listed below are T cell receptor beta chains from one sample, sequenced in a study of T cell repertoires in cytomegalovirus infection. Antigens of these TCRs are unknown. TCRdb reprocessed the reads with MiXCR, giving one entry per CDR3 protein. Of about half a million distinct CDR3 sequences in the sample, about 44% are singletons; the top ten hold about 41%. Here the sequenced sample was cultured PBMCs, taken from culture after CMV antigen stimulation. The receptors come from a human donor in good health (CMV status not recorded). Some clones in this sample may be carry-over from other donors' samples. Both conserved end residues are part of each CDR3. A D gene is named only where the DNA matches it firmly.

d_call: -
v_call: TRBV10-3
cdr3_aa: CAINTGHPAYEQYF

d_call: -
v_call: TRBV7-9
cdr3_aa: CASSSLAESYEQYF

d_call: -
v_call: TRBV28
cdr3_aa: CASSSDVTEAFF

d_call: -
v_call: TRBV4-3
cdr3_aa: CASSPSGRKQYF

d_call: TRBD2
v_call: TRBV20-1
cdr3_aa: CSATSGEYQETQYF

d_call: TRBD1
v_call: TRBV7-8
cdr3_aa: CASSLGGTENYGYTF

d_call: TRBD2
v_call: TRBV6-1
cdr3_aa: CASSRSGRALNTQYF

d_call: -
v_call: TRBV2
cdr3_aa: CASRPDWNTEAFF

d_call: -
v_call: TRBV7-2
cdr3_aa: CASSSQGSGGETQYF

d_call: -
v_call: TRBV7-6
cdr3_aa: CASTVTGDTIYF

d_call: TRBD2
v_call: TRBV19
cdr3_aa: CASSAASGGFEQYF

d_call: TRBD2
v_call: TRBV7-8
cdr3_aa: CASSTRLAANDPETQYF